This is a list of T cell receptor beta chains from one sample in a study of cytomegalovirus exposure and HLA in healthy donors. The method was immunoSEQ multiplex PCR; TCRdb's version includes in-frame clones alone and lacks a portion of them. This sample's table has 150,000 to 200,000 clones. Specimen: PBMCs. The receptors shown here come from a woman aged 18-29 years in good health and CMV-seropositive. The CDR3 runs from the conserved cysteine through the conserved F or W. D genes are given only for firm matches.

d_gene	v_gene	j_gene	CDR3aa	CDR3nt
TRBD1	TRBV13	TRBJ1-1	CASSLTGSATEAFF	TGTGCCAGCAGCTTGACAGGGAGTGCGACTGAAGCTTTCTTT
.	TRBV6-1	TRBJ1-4	CASSTPATNEKLFF	TGTGCCAGCAGTACCCCGGCAACTAATGAAAAACTGTTTTTT
.	TRBV19	TRBJ2-2	CASSSAGELFF	TGTGCCAGTAGTTCTGCCGGGGAGCTGTTTTTT
.	TRBV27	TRBJ2-1	CASRVGQSNEQFF	TGTGCCAGCAGGGTTGGACAATCCAATGAGCAGTTCTTC
.	TRBV11-1	TRBJ1-2	CASSGDRHHGYTF	TGTGCCAGCAGCGGCGACCGACACCATGGCTACACCTTC
TRBD1	TRBV5-1	TRBJ2-5	CASSLGTGLETQYF	TGCGCCAGCAGCTTGGGGACAGGGCTGGAAACCCAGTACTTC
.	TRBV18	TRBJ1-1	CASSSDTNTEAFF	TGTGCCAGCTCATCCGACACGAACACTGAAGCTTTCTTT
TRBD1	TRBV5-1	TRBJ1-1	CASCSGQGNTEAFF	TGCGCCAGCTGCTCCGGACAGGGGAACACTGAAGCTTTCTTT
.	TRBV15	TRBJ2-7	CATSRRGGRPYEQYF	TGTGCCACCAGCAGGAGGGGGGGGAGACCCTACGAGCAGTACTTC
.	TRBV10-3	TRBJ2-5	CAISQGSQETQYF	TGTGCCATCAGTCAGGGAAGCCAAGAGACCCAGTACTTC
TRBD2	TRBV5-1	TRBJ2-3	CASSLMASGDTDTQYF	TGCGCCAGCAGCTTGATGGCTAGCGGGGATACAGATACGCAGTATTTT
.	TRBV25-1	TRBJ1-2	CASSATRQGRGGYTF	TGTGCCAGCAGTGCGACCCGGCAGGGGCGAGGAGGCTACACCTTC
.	TRBV19	TRBJ1-1	CASQLGGDTEAFF	TGTGCCAGTCAACTCGGGGGGGACACTGAAGCTTTCTTT
.	TRBV6-5	TRBJ2-2	CASTLQVANTGELFF	TGTGCCAGCACCTTACAGGTGGCGAACACCGGGGAGCTGTTTTTT
.	TRBV5-1	TRBJ2-2	CASSLVVAFANTGELFF	TGCGCCAGCAGCTTGGTTGTGGCTTTCGCGAACACCGGGGAGCTGTTTTTT
TRBD2	TRBV4-1	TRBJ2-3	CASTQGLAGVSTDTQYF	TGCGCCAGCACCCAGGGACTAGCGGGGGTTAGCACAGATACGCAGTATTTT
TRBD2	TRBV4-2	TRBJ2-4	CASSQVTSGAVENIQYF	TGTGCCAGCAGCCAAGTGACTAGCGGGGCGGTGGAGAACATTCAGTACTTC
.	TRBV23-1	TRBJ2-2	CASSQSDGVGELFF	TGCGCCAGCAGTCAATCCGACGGGGTAGGGGAGCTGTTTTTT
.	TRBV15	TRBJ2-1	CATSPLGGGSYNEQFF	TGTGCCACCAGCCCACTGGGGGGTGGGTCCTACAATGAGCAGTTCTTC
.	TRBV7-3	TRBJ1-6	CASSLSHRVNSPLHF	TGTGCCAGCAGCTTAAGTCACAGGGTTAATTCACCCCTCCACTTT
.	TRBV19	TRBJ2-5	CASSPQGGAETQYF	TGTGCCAGTAGTCCCCAAGGGGGTGCGGAGACCCAGTACTTC
.	TRBV29-1	TRBJ2-7	CSVEFGDSAYEQYF	TGCAGCGTTGAATTTGGAGACAGCGCCTACGAGCAGTACTTC